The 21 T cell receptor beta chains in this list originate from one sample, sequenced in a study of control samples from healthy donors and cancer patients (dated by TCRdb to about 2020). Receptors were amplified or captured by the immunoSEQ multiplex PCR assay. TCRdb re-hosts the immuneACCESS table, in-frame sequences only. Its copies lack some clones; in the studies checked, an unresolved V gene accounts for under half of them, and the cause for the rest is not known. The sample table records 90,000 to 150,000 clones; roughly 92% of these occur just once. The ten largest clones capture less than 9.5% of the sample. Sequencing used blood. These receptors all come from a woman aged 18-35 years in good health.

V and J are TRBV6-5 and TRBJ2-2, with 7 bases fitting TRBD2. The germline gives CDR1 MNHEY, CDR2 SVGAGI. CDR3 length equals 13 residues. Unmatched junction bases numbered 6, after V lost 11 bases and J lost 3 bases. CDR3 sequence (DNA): TGTGCCGTTCGCGCGGGGGACACCGGGGAGCTGTTTTTT. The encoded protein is CAVRAGDTGELFF.

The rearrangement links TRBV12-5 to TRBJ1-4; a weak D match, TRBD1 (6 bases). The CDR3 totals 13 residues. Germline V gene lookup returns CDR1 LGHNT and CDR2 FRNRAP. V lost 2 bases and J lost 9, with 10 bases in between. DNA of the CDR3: TGTGCTAGTGGTTTGCTACAGGGTCAAAAACTGTTTTTT. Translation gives CASGLLQGQKLFF.

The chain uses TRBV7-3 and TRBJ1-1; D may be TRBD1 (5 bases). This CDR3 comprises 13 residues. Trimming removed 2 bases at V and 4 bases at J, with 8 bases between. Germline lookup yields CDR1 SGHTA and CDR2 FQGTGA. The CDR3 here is CASSLGGPTEAFF. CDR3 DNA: TGTGCCAGCAGCTTAGGGGGTCCCACTGAAGCTTTCTTT.

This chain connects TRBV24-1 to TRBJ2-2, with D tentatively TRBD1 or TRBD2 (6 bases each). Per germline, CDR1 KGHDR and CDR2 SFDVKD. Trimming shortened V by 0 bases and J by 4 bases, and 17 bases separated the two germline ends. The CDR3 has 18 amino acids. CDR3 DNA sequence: TGTGCCACCAGTGATTTGCCTATTGGATCGGGGGCCACCGGGGAGCTGTTTTTT. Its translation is CATSDLPIGSGATGELFF.

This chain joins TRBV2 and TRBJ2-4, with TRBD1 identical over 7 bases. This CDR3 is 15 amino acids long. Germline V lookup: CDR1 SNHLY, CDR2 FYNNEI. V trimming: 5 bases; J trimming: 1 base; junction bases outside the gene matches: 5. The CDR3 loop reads CASSSTGFAKNIQYF. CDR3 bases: TGTGCCAGCAGTTCGACAGGGTTCGCCAAAAACATTCAGTACTTC.

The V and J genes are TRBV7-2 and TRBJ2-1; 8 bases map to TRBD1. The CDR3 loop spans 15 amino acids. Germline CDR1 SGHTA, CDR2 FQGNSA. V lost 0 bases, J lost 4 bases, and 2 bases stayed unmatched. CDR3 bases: TGTGCCAGCAGCTTAGCGACAGGGGCGTACAATGAGCAGTTCTTC. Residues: CASSLATGAYNEQFF.

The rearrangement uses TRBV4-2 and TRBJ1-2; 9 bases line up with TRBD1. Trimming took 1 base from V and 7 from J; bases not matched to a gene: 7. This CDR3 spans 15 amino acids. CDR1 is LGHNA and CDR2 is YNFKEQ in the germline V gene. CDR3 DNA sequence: TGTGCCAGCAGCCAAGTAGGACAGGGGAGGGCTGGCTACACCTTC. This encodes CASSQVGQGRAGYTF.

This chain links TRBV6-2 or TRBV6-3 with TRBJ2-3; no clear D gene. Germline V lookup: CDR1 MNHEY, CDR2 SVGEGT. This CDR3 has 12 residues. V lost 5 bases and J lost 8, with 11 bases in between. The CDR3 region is CASSRSSGTQYF. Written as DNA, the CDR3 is TGTGCCAGCAGTAGGAGCTCGGGTACGCAGTATTTT.

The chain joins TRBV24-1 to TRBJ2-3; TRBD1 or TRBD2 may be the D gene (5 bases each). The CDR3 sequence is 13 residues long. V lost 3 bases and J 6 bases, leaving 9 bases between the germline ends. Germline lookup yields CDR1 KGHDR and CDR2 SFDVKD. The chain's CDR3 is CATSDGTFDTQYF. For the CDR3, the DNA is TGTGCCACCAGTGATGGGACCTTCGATACGCAGTATTTT.

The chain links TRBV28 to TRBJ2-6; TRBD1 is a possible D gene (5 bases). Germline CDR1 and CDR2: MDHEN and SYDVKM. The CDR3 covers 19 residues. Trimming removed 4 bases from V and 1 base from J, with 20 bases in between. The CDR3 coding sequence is TGTGCCAGCAGTTCCCCCCCATGGCAGGGAACTTCTGGGGCCAACGTCCTGACTTTC. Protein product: CASSSPPWQGTSGANVLTF.

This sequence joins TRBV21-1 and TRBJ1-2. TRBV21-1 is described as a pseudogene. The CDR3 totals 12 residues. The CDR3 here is CASSKLSRGYTF. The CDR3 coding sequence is TGTGCCAGCAGCAAACTTTCTCGGGGCTACACCTTC.

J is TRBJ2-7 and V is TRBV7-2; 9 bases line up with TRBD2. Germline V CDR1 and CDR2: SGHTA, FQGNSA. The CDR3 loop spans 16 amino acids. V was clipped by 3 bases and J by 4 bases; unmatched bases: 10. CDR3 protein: CASSFSGSSTTYEQYF. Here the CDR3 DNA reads TGTGCCAGCAGCTTTAGCGGGAGCTCCACAACTTACGAGCAGTACTTC. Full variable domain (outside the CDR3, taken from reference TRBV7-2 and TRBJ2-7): GAGVSQSPSNKVTEKGKDVELRCDPISGHTALYWYRQSLGQGLEFLIYFQGNSAPDKSGLPSDRFSAERTGGSVSTLTIQRTQQEDSAVYLCASSFSGSSTTYEQYFGPGTRLTVT.

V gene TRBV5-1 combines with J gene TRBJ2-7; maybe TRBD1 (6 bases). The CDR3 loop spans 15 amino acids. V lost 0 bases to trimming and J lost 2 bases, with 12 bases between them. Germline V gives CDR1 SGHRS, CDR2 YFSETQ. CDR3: CASSLVQGITYEQYF. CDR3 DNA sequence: TGCGCCAGCAGCTTGGTACAGGGTATCACCTACGAGCAGTACTTC.

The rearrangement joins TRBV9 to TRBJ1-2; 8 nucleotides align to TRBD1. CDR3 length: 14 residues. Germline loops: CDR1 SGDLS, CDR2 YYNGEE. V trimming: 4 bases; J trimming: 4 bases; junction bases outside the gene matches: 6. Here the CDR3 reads CASSPQGASYGYTF. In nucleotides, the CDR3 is TGTGCCAGCAGCCCGCAGGGGGCAAGCTATGGCTACACCTTC.

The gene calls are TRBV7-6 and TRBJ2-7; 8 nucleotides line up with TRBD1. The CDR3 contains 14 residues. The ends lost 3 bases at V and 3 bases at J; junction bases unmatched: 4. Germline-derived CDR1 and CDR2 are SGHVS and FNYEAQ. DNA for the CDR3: TGTGCCAGCAGCTTGGGACAGGAGCTCTACGAGCAGTACTTC. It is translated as CASSLGQELYEQYF. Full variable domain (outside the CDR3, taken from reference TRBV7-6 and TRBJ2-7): GAGVSQSPRYKVTKRGQDVALRCDPISGHVSLYWYRQALGQGPEFLTYFNYEAQQDKSGLPNDRFSAERPEGSISTLTIQRTEQRDSAMYRCASSLGQELYEQYFGPGTRLTVT.

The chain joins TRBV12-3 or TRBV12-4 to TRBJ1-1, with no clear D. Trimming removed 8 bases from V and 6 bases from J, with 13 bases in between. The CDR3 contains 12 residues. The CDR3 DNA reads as TGTGCCAGCTCCCCCCCTGGGCCTGAAGCTTTCTTT. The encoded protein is CASSPPGPEAFF.

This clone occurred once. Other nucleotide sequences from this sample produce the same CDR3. The CDR3, as DNA: TGTGCCAGCAGTGATTACAGGGGGCGGCGGGGAGAGACCCAGTACTTC. As protein: CASSDYRGRRGETQYF. The chain employs TRBV25-1 and TRBJ2-5; 9 bases are shared with TRBD1. The CDR3 totals 16 residues. With 3 bases clipped from V and 4 bases from J, the junction kept 9 bases outside the gene matches. Germline CDR1 is MGHDK and CDR2 is SYGVNS. Supplemented by reference TRBV25-1 and TRBJ2-5, the full variable domain reads EADIYQTPRYLVIGTGKKITLECSQTMGHDKMYWYQQDPGMELHLIHYSYGVNSTEKGDLSSESTVSRIRTEHFPLTLESARPSHTSQYLCASSDYRGRRGETQYFGPGTRLLVL.

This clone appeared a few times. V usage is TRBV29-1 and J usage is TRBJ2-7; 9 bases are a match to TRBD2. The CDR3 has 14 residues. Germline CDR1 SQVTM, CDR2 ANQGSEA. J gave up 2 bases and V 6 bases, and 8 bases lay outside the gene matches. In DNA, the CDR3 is TGCAGCGTCCTCCCGGGACTAGCTCCCTACGAGCAGTACTTC. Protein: CSVLPGLAPYEQYF.

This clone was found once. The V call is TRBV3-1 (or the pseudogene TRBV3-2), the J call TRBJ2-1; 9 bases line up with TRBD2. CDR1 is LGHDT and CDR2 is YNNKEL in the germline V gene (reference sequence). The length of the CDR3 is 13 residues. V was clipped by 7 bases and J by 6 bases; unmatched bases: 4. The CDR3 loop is CASNLREGNEQFF. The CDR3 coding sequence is TGTGCCAGCAACTTGCGGGAGGGCAATGAGCAGTTCTTC.

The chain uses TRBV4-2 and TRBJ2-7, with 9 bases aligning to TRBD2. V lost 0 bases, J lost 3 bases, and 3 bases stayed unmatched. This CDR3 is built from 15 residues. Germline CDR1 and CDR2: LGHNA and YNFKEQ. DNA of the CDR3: TGTGCCAGCAGCCAAGATTTAGCGGGAGTCTACGAGCAGTACTTC. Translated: CASSQDLAGVYEQYF.

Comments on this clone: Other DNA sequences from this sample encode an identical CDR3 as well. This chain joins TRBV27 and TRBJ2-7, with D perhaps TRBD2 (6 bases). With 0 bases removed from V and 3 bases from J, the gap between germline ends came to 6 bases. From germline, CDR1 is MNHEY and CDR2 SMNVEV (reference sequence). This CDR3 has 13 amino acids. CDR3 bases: TGTGCCAGCAGTTTATCCGGGGGCTACGAGCAGTACTTC. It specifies CASSLSGGYEQYF.